One sample yielded the 25 T cell receptor beta chains listed below, sequenced in a study of blood T cells in healthy people across ages. The authors ran a second PCR of roughly 6 to 11 cycles using a sample-barcoded 5' primer and a J-beta primer mix. TCRdb redid the calling of the 5' RACE reads with MiXCR, one entry per CDR3 protein. The sample carries 750,000 to 850,000 distinct CDR3 sequences, roughly 25% recorded once. The data also belong to a second study, concerning T cells of mothers and their children.

Sequencing used blood. The receptors originated from a boy under 18 in good health.

Only a few counts were recorded for this clonotype. In DNA, the CDR3 is TGTGCCAGCAGCCGCACCGGGACTAGCTATCGGGAGACCCAGTACTTC. Amino acids: CASSRTGTSYRETQYF. The chain recombines TRBV6-2 or TRBV6-3 with TRBJ2-5; 9 positions agree with TRBD2. Trimming took 6 bases from V and 5 from J; bases not matched to a gene: 13. Germline V CDR1 and CDR2: MNHEY, SVGEGT. The CDR3 has 16 amino acids.

This clonotype has only a few counts. The V call is TRBV28, the J call TRBJ2-5; D could derive from TRBD1 or TRBD2 (6 bases each). Trimming removed 3 bases at V and 2 bases at J, with 25 bases between. This CDR3 is 19 amino acids long. CDR1 is MDHEN and CDR2 is SYDVKM in the germline V gene. In DNA, the CDR3 is TGTGCCAGCAGTTTTTATCTTTCTTTGGGGGGCAATTCTCAAGAGACCCAGTACTTC. Its translation is CASSFYLSLGGNSQETQYF.

The chain employs TRBV4-3 and TRBJ1-4; D may be TRBD1 (5 bases). The CDR3 totals 17 residues. Germline CDR1 is LGHNA and CDR2 is YSLEER. The ends were cut back, 0 bases at V and 0 bases at J, with 11 bases in the middle. The CDR3 nucleotides read TGCGCCAGCAGCCAAGATATCGACAGCACAACTAATGAAAAACTGTTTTTT. This codes for CASSQDIDSTTNEKLFF.

CDR3 DNA: TGTGCCAGCAGCCAAGTTAATGCGGGGACGGAGTCAGATACGCAGTATTTT. This encodes CASSQVNAGTESDTQYF. The V and J genes are TRBV3-1 and TRBJ2-3, with D possibly being TRBD2 (6 bases). V gave up 1 base and J gave up 4 bases, with 18 bases separating them. The CDR3 consists of 17 residues. Germline lookup yields CDR1 LGHDT and CDR2 YNNKEL (reference sequence).

In its sample, this clonotype was seen a few times. The V gene is TRBV2, the J gene TRBJ2-3; 12 bases are shared with TRBD2. V dropped 1 base and J dropped 2; count of bases not matched to a gene: 1. This CDR3 is 16 amino acids long. CDR1 and CDR2 (germline): SNHLY, FYNNEI. DNA for the CDR3: TGTGCCAGCAGTGAAGGGACTAGCGGGGACACAGATACGCAGTATTTT. Its protein is CASSEGTSGDTDTQYF.

This clonotype was seen only a few times. The chain carries TRBV29-1 and TRBJ1-1, with 7 bases identical to TRBD1. Unmatched junction bases numbered 4, after V lost 2 bases and J lost 7 bases. Germline-derived CDR1 and CDR2 are SQVTM and ANQGSEA. The CDR3 extends over 12 amino acids. The DNA of the CDR3 is TGCAGCGTTGAAAGGGACAGCCGTGAAGCTTTCTTT. It yields the protein CSVERDSREAFF.

The sample holds many counts of this clonotype. The V gene is TRBV7-3, the J gene TRBJ2-2, with D possibly being TRBD2 (7 bases). Per the germline V gene, CDR1 is SGHTA and CDR2 is FQGTGA. The length of the CDR3 is 15 residues. Between the trimmed V and J ends, which lost 5 bases and 0 bases, there was a span of 10 bases. In DNA, the CDR3 is TGTGCCAGCAGCCCCGGGGGGCCGAACACCGGGGAGCTGTTTTTT. This sequence encodes CASSPGGPNTGELFF. Full variable domain (remainder filled in from reference TRBV7-3 and TRBJ2-2): GAGVSQTPSNKVTEKGKYVELRCDPISGHTALYWYRQSLGQGPEFLIYFQGTGAADDSGLPNDRFFAVRPEGSVSTLKIQRTERGDSAVYLCASSPGGPNTGELFFGEGSRLTVL.

The chain couples TRBV20-1 to TRBJ2-2; D unclear. Germline V gene data show CDR1 as DFQATT and CDR2 as SNEGSKA (reference sequence). V was clipped by 3 bases and J by 6 bases, with 5 bases between them. This CDR3 is 11 amino acids long. This CDR3 is CSASLAGELFF. As DNA, the CDR3 is TGCAGTGCTAGTTTGGCCGGGGAGCTGTTTTTT.

Only a few counts were recorded for this clonotype. The chain is built from TRBV2 and TRBJ2-5; 11 nucleotides match TRBD1. V lost 2 bases to trimming and J lost 10 bases; unmatched junction nucleotides: 9. Germline CDR1 and CDR2: SNHLY and FYNNEI. This CDR3 region has 15 residues. The CDR3 here is CASSELRTGQGGQYF. The CDR3 DNA sequence: TGTGCCAGCAGTGAACTCCGAACGGGACAGGGGGGCCAGTACTTC.

This clonotype was detected a few times. This chain uses TRBV20-1 with TRBJ1-5, with D unclear. CDR1 and CDR2 (germline): DFQATT, SNEGSKA (reference sequence). This CDR3 spans 11 amino acids. Trimming cost V 6 bases and J 7 bases, with 10 bases left between them. The CDR3 DNA reads as TGCAGTGCCACCGACGAGCAGCCCCAGCATTTT. Translated, it gives CSATDEQPQHF.

This clonotype was detected only a few times. The chain combines TRBV10-3 with TRBJ2-5, with D perhaps matching TRBD1 (6 bases). Deletions cut 3 bases from V and 5 bases from J, with 13 bases between. CDR3 length: 14 residues. Germline loops: CDR1 ENHRY, CDR2 SYGVKD. The CDR3 coding sequence is TGTGCCATCAGTGATCGCACAACAGGGGAGACCCAGTACTTC. Protein product: CAISDRTTGETQYF.

The rearrangement uses TRBV12-3 or TRBV12-4 and TRBJ2-5; TRBD1 agrees at 8 bases. This CDR3 has 15 amino acids. With V trimmed by 3 bases and J by 4 bases, 7 bases remained unmatched. The CDR3 loop is CASSFRQGFGETQYF. DNA for the CDR3: TGTGCCAGCAGTTTCCGACAGGGGTTTGGAGAGACCCAGTACTTC.

The J gene is TRBJ1-5, the V gene TRBV15; 10 positions agree with TRBD1. CDR3 length equals 15 residues. Germline values: CDR1 LNHNV, CDR2 YYDKDF (reference sequence). After removal of 4 bases from V and 4 bases from J, the junction contained 4 bases not matched to a gene. CDR3 protein: CATSIGQGGNQPQHF. The CDR3 DNA reads TGTGCCACCAGCATCGGACAGGGGGGAAATCAGCCCCAGCATTTT.

The J gene is TRBJ1-5, the V gene TRBV15, with TRBD1 matching over 7 bases. The junction had 11 bases not matched to a gene; V was cut back by 4 bases and J by 5 bases. The V gene's germline CDR1 is LNHNV and CDR2 YYDKDF (reference sequence). CDR3 length: 16 amino acids. The CDR3 protein is CATSNEDRDRHQPQHF. The CDR3, as DNA: TGTGCCACCAGCAATGAAGATCGGGACAGACATCAGCCCCAGCATTTT. Filled out from reference TRBV15 and TRBJ1-5, the complete variable domain reads DAMVIQNPRYQVTQFGKPVTLSCSQTLNHNVMYWYQQKSSQAPKLLFHYYDKDFNNEADTPDNFQSRRPNTSFCFLDIRSPGLGDTAMYLCATSNEDRDRHQPQHFGDGTRLSIL.

The chain links TRBV10-3 to TRBJ1-2; D call uncertain. V was shortened by 7 bases and J by 8 bases, with 14 bases between the two germline ends. CDR1 and CDR2 (germline): ENHRY, SYGVKD. The CDR3 sequence is 12 residues long. CDR3: CAIKVPAWGYTF. The CDR3 DNA follows: TGTGCCATCAAGGTTCCAGCCTGGGGCTACACCTTC.

This clonotype was counted only a few times. V is TRBV7-8 and J is TRBJ1-1; a possible D gene is TRBD1 (6 bases). Germline V gene sequence: CDR1 SGHVS, CDR2 FQNEAQ. The CDR3 is 13 residues long. Trimming took off 3 bases at V and 8 bases at J, with 13 bases between the two ends. The CDR3 here is CASSFSSGTEAFF. The CDR3 DNA sequence: TGTGCCAGCAGCTTCTCCAGCGGGACAGAAGCTTTCTTT.

This clonotype turned up a few times. The chain is built from TRBV29-1 and TRBJ2-3; possibly TRBD1 for D (6 bases). Trimming cost V 3 bases and J 4 bases, with 14 bases left between them. The CDR3 runs to 14 residues. Germline CDR1 and CDR2: SQVTM and ANQGSEA. CDR3 coding DNA: TGCAGCGTTGAGGGCACAGGGAGAGCAGATACGCAGTATTTT. Translating it yields CSVEGTGRADTQYF.

The table lists this clonotype with a few counts. This chain connects TRBV7-9 to TRBJ2-7, with D perhaps assigned TRBD1 or TRBD2 (5 bases each). V was cut by 7 bases and J by 4 bases, with 14 bases left in between. The CDR3 covers 13 residues. CDR1 is SEHNR, CDR2 FQNEAQ, per germline (reference sequence). CDR3 loop: CASTGREGYEQYF. The CDR3 nucleotides are TGTGCCAGCACGGGAAGAGAGGGGTACGAGCAGTACTTC.

This clonotype appeared many times. This rearrangement joins TRBV20-1 to TRBJ2-5; the match to TRBD1 covers 7 bases. This CDR3 comprises 14 residues. V shed 6 bases, J shed 5 bases, and the junction held 12 bases outside the gene matches. The germline gives CDR1 DFQATT, CDR2 SNEGSKA (reference sequence). CDR3 in DNA: TGCAGTGCCCTCACCGGGACAGATCTCGAGACCCAGTACTTC. Protein sequence: CSALTGTDLETQYF.

The rearrangement joins TRBV7-2 to TRBJ2-1; 8 bases match TRBD2. The CDR3 has 16 amino acids. J was trimmed by 4 bases and V by 5 bases; bases with no gene match: 10. CDR1 is SGHTA, CDR2 FQGNSA, per germline. The CDR3: CASSPPGLVYYNEQFF. The CDR3 DNA sequence: TGTGCCAGCAGCCCCCCGGGACTAGTTTATTACAATGAGCAGTTCTTC.

The chain combines TRBV19 with TRBJ2-1, with D possibly being TRBD1 or TRBD2 (6 bases each). Germline lookup yields CDR1 LNHDA and CDR2 SQIVND (reference sequence). Trimming took 5 bases from V and 7 from J, leaving 21 bases between them. The CDR3 extends over 16 amino acids. In DNA, the CDR3 is TGTGCCAGTAGTTCCGGGGCGTCAGGAGGGGGGAATGAGCAGTTCTTC. Amino acids: CASSSGASGGGNEQFF.

This clonotype was seen only once. The rearrangement joins TRBV28 to TRBJ2-1; D might be TRBD1 or TRBD2, each matching 5 bases. Trimming left V 4 bases short and J 0 bases short, with 19 bases between. Germline V gene sequence: CDR1 MDHEN, CDR2 SYDVKM. This CDR3 is 18 amino acids long. The DNA for the CDR3 is TGTGCCAGCAGTTCAACTCCCGGACCAGGGAGCTCCTACAATGAGCAGTTCTTC. Protein: CASSSTPGPGSSYNEQFF.

The table lists this clonotype with a few counts. The J gene is TRBJ2-7, the V gene TRBV27; D gene unclear. From germline, CDR1 is MNHEY and CDR2 SMNVEV (reference sequence). Trimming took 2 bases from V and 1 from J, leaving 9 bases between them. CDR3 size: 14 residues. DNA of the CDR3: TGTGCCAGCAGTTTAAGAGCCGATTCCTACGAGCAGTACTTC. Protein sequence: CASSLRADSYEQYF.

The chain has TRBV4-1 and TRBJ1-4; D is ambiguous. The V gene lost 0 bases and the J gene lost 8 bases, with 10 bases spanning the gap. Germline V gene sequence: CDR1 MGHRA, CDR2 YSYEKL. The length of the CDR3 is 14 residues. The CDR3 coding sequence is TGCGCCAGCAGCCAAGAGAGGTATGAGGAAAAACTGTTTTTT. Encoded protein: CASSQERYEEKLFF.

This clonotype was found many times. J is TRBJ2-7 and V is TRBV12-3 or TRBV12-4; weak D call: TRBD1 (6 bases). This CDR3 region has 14 residues. The V end lost 5 bases, the J end lost 5 bases, and 16 bases lay between the germline ends. The CDR3 nucleotides are TGTGCCAGCAGTCTACAAACTGGGGGCAACGAGCAGTACTTC. Its protein product is CASSLQTGGNEQYF.